This T cell receptor beta chain was documented in a study of cytomegalovirus exposure and HLA in healthy donors. Losses at the gene ends were 5 bases for V and 3 bases for J; bases not matched to a gene: 4. The CDR3 loop spans 13 amino acids. Germline values: CDR1 MNHNS, CDR2 SASEGT. In nominal health when sampled, donors likely had unrecorded immune exposures nonetheless. This clone was seen a few times. Researchers ran the PCR with 60 Vbeta and 13 Jbeta primers. Profiling relied on immunoSEQ multiplex PCR, and the TCRdb table lists in-frame clones only, not all of them. The sample shows 150,000 or so clones, about 68% of them seen only once.

The sequence came from a man between 25 and 39 years old in good health and CMV-seronegative. J is TRBJ2-7 and V is TRBV6-1; 7 bases fit TRBD2. The sample consisted of PBMCs. The CDR3, as DNA: TGTGCCAGCAGTAAACGGGAGGTCTACGAGCAGTACTTC. Its protein is CASSKREVYEQYF.